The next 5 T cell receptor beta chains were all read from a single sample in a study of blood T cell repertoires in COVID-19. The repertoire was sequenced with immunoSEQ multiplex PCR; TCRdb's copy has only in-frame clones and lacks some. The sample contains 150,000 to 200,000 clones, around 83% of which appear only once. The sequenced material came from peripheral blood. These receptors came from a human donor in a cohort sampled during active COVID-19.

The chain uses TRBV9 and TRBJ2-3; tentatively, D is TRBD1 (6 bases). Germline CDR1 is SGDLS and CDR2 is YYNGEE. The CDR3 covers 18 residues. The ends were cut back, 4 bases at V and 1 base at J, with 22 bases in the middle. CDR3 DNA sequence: TGTGCCAGCAGCATCACCCCGGAGACAGGTTTGGGCACAGATACGCAGTATTTT. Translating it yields CASSITPETGLGTDTQYF. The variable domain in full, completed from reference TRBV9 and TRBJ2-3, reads DSGVTQTPKHLITATGQRVTLRCSPRSGDLSVYWYQQSLDQGLQFLIQYYNGEERAKGNILERFSAQQFPDLHSELNLSSLELGDSALYFCASSITPETGLGTDTQYFGPGTRLTVL.

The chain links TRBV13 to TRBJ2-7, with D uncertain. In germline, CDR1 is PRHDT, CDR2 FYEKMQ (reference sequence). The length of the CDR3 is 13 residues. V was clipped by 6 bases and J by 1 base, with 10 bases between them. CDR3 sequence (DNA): TGTGCCAGCAGGAGCTTAATTTCCTACGAGCAGTACTTC. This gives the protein CASRSLISYEQYF.

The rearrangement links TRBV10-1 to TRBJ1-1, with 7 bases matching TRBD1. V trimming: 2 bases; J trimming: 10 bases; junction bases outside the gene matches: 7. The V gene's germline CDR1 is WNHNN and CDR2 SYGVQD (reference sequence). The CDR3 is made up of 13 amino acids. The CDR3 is CASSEGQGVRAFF. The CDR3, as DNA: TGCGCCAGCAGTGAGGGGCAGGGGGTAAGAGCTTTCTTT.

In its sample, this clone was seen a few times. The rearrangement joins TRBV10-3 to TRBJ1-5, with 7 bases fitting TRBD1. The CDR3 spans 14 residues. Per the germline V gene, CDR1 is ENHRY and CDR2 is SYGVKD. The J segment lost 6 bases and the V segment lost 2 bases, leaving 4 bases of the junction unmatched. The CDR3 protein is CAISEGQGGQPQHF. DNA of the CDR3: TGTGCCATCAGTGAGGGGCAGGGGGGTCAGCCCCAGCATTTT.

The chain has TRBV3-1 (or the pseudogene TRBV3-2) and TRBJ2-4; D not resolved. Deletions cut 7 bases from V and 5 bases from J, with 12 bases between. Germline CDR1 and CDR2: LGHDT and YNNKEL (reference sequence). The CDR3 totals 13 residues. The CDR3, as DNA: TGTGCCAGCATGAACGTCAGGCAAAACATTCAGTACTTC. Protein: CASMNVRQNIQYF.